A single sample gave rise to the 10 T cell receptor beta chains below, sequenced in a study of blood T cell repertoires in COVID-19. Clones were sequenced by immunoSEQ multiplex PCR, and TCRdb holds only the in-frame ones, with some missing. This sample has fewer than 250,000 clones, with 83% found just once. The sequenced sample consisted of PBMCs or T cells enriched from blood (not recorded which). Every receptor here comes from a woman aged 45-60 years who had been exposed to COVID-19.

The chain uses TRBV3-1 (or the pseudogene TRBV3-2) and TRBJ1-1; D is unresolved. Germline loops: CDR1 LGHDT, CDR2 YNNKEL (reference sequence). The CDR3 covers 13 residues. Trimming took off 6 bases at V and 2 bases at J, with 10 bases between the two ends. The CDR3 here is CASRVRGNTEAFF. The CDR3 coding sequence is TGTGCCAGCAGGGTCCGAGGAAACACTGAAGCTTTCTTT.

CDR3 region: CASSLYGVRGIGETQYF. In DNA form, the CDR3 reads TGCGCCAGCAGCTTGTACGGAGTAAGGGGAATCGGCGAGACCCAGTACTTC. The J gene is TRBJ2-5, the V gene TRBV5-1; D may be TRBD1 (5 bases). The V and J ends lost 1 base and 5 bases respectively, with 21 bases between them. This CDR3 is 17 amino acids long. Germline V CDR1 and CDR2: SGHRS, YFSETQ.

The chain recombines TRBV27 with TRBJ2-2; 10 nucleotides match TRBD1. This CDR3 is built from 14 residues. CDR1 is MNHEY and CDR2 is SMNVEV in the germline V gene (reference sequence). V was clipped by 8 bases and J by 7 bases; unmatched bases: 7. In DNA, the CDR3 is TGTGCCAGCGGCAGACAGGGGGCGTTCGGGGAGCTGTTTTTT. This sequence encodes CASGRQGAFGELFF.

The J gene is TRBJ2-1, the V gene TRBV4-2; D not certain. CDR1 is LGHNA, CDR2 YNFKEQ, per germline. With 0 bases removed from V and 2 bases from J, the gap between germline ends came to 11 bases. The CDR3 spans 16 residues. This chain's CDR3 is CASSQDVAGTYNEQFF. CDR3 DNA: TGTGCCAGCAGCCAAGATGTGGCAGGTACCTACAATGAGCAGTTCTTC.

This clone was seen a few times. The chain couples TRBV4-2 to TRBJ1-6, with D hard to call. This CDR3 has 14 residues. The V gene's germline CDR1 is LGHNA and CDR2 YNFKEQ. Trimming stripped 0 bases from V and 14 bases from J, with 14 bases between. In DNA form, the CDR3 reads TGTGCCAGCAGCCAAGATAAGCAGGTCAGGACCCTCCACTTT. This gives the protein CASSQDKQVRTLHF.

The CDR3 is CSASPTDYGYTF. The CDR3 nucleotides are TGCAGTGCTAGTCCCACAGACTATGGCTACACCTTC. This rearrangement joins TRBV20-1 to TRBJ1-2, with unresolved D. The V gene lost 3 bases and the J gene lost 3 bases, with 8 bases spanning the gap. Germline lookup yields CDR1 DFQATT and CDR2 SNEGSKA (reference sequence). The CDR3 has 12 residues.

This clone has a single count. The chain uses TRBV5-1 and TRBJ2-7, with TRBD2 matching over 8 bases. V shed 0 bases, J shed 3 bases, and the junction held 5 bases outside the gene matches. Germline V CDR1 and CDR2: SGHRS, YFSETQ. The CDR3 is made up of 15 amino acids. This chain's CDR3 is CASSLASGGLYEQYF. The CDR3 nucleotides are TGCGCCAGCAGCTTGGCCAGCGGGGGACTCTACGAGCAGTACTTC.

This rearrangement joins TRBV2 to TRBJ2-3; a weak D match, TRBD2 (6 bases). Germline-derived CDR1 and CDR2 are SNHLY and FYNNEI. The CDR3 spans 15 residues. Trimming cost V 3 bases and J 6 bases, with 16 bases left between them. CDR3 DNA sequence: TGTGCCAGCAGTGATTGGCGGGGTGCCGGGGATACGCAGTATTTT. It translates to CASSDWRGAGDTQYF.

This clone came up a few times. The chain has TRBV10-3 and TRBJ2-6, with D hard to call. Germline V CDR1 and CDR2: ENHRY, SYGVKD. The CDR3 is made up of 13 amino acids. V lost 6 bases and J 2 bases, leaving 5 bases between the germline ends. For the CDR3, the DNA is TGTGCCATCAGGGGCACTGGGGCCAACGTCCTGACTTTC. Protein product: CAIRGTGANVLTF.

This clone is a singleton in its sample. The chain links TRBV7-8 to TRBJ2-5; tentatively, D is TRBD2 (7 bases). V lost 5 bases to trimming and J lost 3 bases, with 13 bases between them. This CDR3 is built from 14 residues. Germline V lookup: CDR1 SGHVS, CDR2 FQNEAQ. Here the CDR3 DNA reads TGTGCCAGCAGCATTGCGGGGGCGGAAGAGACCCAGTACTTC. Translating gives CASSIAGAEETQYF.